Following are 28 T cell receptor beta chains from one sample sequenced in a study of breast tumors, draining lymph nodes, adjacent tissues. TCRdb processed the multiplex PCR reads anew with MiXCR; each CDR3 protein has one entry. The sample yields 65,000 to 80,000 distinct CDR3 sequences, under 25% seen once. Axillary draining lymph nodes of breast cancer patients supplied the node samples. The specimen sequenced was axillary lymph node tissue. These receptors were taken from a female donor with breast cancer. Some clones in this sample may be carry-over from other donors' samples.

Ten or more counts support this clonotype. The V and J genes are TRBV6-2 or TRBV6-3 and TRBJ2-5; D may be TRBD2 (5 bases). This CDR3 comprises 13 residues. Germline V gene sequence: CDR1 MNHEY, CDR2 SVGEGT. V lost 6 bases and J 7 bases, leaving 15 bases between the germline ends. CDR3 in DNA: TGTGCCAGCAGGACTGACACGGCGGGGACCCAGTACTTC. Translation: CASRTDTAGTQYF.

A few counts support this clonotype. A much larger clonotype is one base distant, so this may be a read error. V usage is TRBV5-1 and J usage is TRBJ2-1; D is uncertain. Trimming took 6 bases from V and 7 from J, leaving 17 bases between them. Germline V gives CDR1 SGHRS, CDR2 YFSETQ. The CDR3 is 14 amino acids. This chain's CDR3 is CASTTTPATNEQFF. As DNA, the CDR3 is TGCGCCAGCACCACCACCCCCGCCACTAATGAGCAGTTCTTC.

This clonotype was detected ten times or more. The CDR3 here is CSARVSGFAAQYF. The CDR3 bases are TGCAGTGCTAGAGTATCTGGGTTCGCGGCGCAGTATTTT. The chain uses TRBV20-1 and TRBJ2-3; no firm D call. Germline CDR1 and CDR2: DFQATT and SNEGSKA (reference sequence). CDR3 length equals 13 residues. Trimming took 1 base from V and 10 from J, leaving 15 bases between them.

This clonotype was detected ten times or more. The chain uses TRBV2 and TRBJ2-7; D is ambiguous. CDR3 size: 14 residues. The V gene lost 3 bases and the J gene lost 0 bases, with 9 bases spanning the gap. Looked up from germline, CDR1 is SNHLY and CDR2 is FYNNEI. The CDR3: CASSELISSYEQYF. The DNA of the CDR3 is TGTGCCAGCAGTGAGCTTATAAGCTCCTACGAGCAGTACTTC.

This clonotype was seen ten or more times. The V and J genes are TRBV20-1 and TRBJ2-3; 8 bases agree with TRBD2. Germline V gene data show CDR1 as DFQATT and CDR2 as SNEGSKA (reference sequence). Trimming took 2 bases from V and 4 from J; bases not matched to a gene: 5. The CDR3 loop spans 14 amino acids. The CDR3 reads CSARPAGVPDTQYF. CDR3 DNA: TGCAGTGCTAGACCAGCGGGAGTACCAGATACGCAGTATTTT.

This rearrangement joins TRBV10-3 to TRBJ2-5, with D possibly matching TRBD1 (6 bases). Germline assignment: CDR1 ENHRY and CDR2 SYGVKD. Trimming stripped 6 bases from V and 5 bases from J, with 25 bases between. This CDR3 has 17 residues. The CDR3 is CAISEGRPGQTGETQYF. In nucleotides, the CDR3 is TGTGCCATCAGCGAAGGTAGACCCGGACAGACTGGTGAGACCCAGTACTTC.

Concerning this clonotype: A much larger clone lies one base from this, so it may be a read error. CDR3: CASSQEASGQYTDTQYF. In DNA, the CDR3 is TGTGCCAGCAGCCAAGAGGCGAGCGGACAGTACACAGATACGCAGTATTTT. This chain joins TRBV4-2 and TRBJ2-3; D may be TRBD1 (6 bases). V lost 0 bases and J 2 bases, leaving 15 bases between the germline ends. Looked up from germline, CDR1 is LGHNA and CDR2 is YNFKEQ. The CDR3 has 17 amino acids.

V gene TRBV18 combines with J gene TRBJ2-3; D ambiguous. CDR3 length: 13 amino acids. Germline V gene lookup returns CDR1 KGHSH and CDR2 LQKENI. The V and J ends lost 6 bases and 5 bases respectively, with 12 bases between them. The CDR3 sequence: CASSLNVLDTQYF. The CDR3 DNA sequence: TGTGCCAGCTCTCTTAATGTCCTAGATACGCAGTATTTT.

With respect to this clonotype: The conserved phenylalanine or tryptophan is not found at the CDR3 terminus, so this likely reflects a read error. The rearrangement joins TRBV20-1 to TRBJ2-7, with TRBD2 identical over 7 bases. This CDR3 region has 15 residues. V dropped 0 bases and J dropped 2; count of bases not matched to a gene: 7. Germline V gene data show CDR1 as DFQATT and CDR2 as SNEGSKA (reference sequence). The CDR3 here is CSARDSLRGAYEQYL. The CDR3 nucleotides are TGCAGTGCTAGAGATTCGCTACGGGGGGCCTACGAGCAGTACCTC.

This clonotype was observed at least ten times. The rearrangement uses TRBV25-1 and TRBJ2-1, with TRBD2 matching 7 bases. CDR3 length: 15 amino acids. J gave up 0 bases and V 1 base, and 0 bases lay outside the gene matches. Germline lookup yields CDR1 MGHDK and CDR2 SYGVNS. CDR3 DNA sequence: TGTGCCAGCAGTGAATCTAGCGGCTCCTACAATGAGCAGTTCTTC. This codes for CASSESSGSYNEQFF.

This clonotype was found many times. The rearrangement joins TRBV9 to TRBJ2-1; 11 bases match TRBD2. Germline lookup yields CDR1 SGDLS and CDR2 YYNGEE. This CDR3 is built from 16 residues. The trim removed 4 bases at V and 6 bases at J, leaving 9 bases unmatched. CDR3 sequence: CASSPRTSGPLNEQFF. The CDR3 DNA reads TGTGCCAGCAGCCCAAGGACTAGCGGGCCGCTCAATGAGCAGTTCTTC.

The rearrangement joins TRBV28 to TRBJ2-1; the D call may be TRBD1 or TRBD2 (5 bases each). V was trimmed by 5 bases and J by 9 bases, leaving 20 bases between them. The CDR3 consists of 15 residues. Germline V lookup: CDR1 MDHEN, CDR2 SYDVKM. The CDR3 loop is CASSIRFRESGEQFF. CDR3 nucleotide sequence: TGTGCCAGCAGTATCCGATTCAGGGAGTCTGGTGAGCAGTTCTTC.

As concerns this clonotype: At one end the junction does not follow the germline gene, possibly because of a read error. The chain recombines TRBV15 with TRBJ1-3; D is unclear. Germline V gene data show CDR1 as LNHNV and CDR2 as YYDKDF (reference sequence). The CDR3 covers 16 residues. The CDR3 DNA reads as TGTGCCACCCGCAGTGTTGAAGTCATATCTGGAAACACCATGTATTTT. Translating gives CATRSVEVISGNTMYF.

This clonotype was observed many times. CDR3 region: CAIYGGYTADGEQFF. In DNA form, the CDR3 reads TGTGCCATCTACGGGGGCTACACGGCGGACGGGGAGCAGTTCTTC. The chain couples TRBV10-3 to TRBJ2-1; either TRBD1 or TRBD2 may supply D (6 bases each). The V gene's germline CDR1 is ENHRY and CDR2 SYGVKD. Trimming pared 8 bases from V and 10 bases from J, leaving 24 bases between. The CDR3 totals 15 residues.

Ten or more counts support this clonotype. The chain has TRBV4-3 and TRBJ2-3; 7 bases are shared with TRBD1. With V trimmed by 4 bases and J by 2 bases, 6 bases remained unmatched. There are 15 residues in the CDR3. Germline CDR1 reads LGHNA; CDR2 reads YSLEER. The CDR3 is CASSRRTGDTDTQYF. CDR3 in DNA: TGCGCCAGCAGCCGGAGGACAGGAGACACAGATACGCAGTATTTT.

There are many counts of this clonotype. The chain recombines TRBV13 with TRBJ2-5; D is possibly TRBD1 (6 bases). V was cut by 1 base and J by 8 bases, with 11 bases left in between. The CDR3 runs 13 residues. Germline-derived CDR1 and CDR2 are PRHDT and FYEKMQ (reference sequence). This chain's CDR3 is CASSLAGVGTQYF. In DNA, the CDR3 is TGTGCCAGCAGCTTAGCAGGGGTAGGCACCCAGTACTTC.

This clonotype was seen many times. The chain carries TRBV2 and TRBJ2-3; 10 bases are shared with TRBD2. Unmatched junction bases numbered 8, after V lost 8 bases and J lost 0 bases. This CDR3 comprises 16 residues. From germline, CDR1 is SNHLY and CDR2 FYNNEI. CDR3 residues: CASSRTSGVSTDTQYF. For the CDR3, the DNA is TGTGCCAGCTCCCGAACTAGCGGGGTTAGCACAGATACGCAGTATTTT. Drawing the rest from reference TRBV2 and TRBJ2-3, the complete variable domain is EPEVTQTPSHQVTQMGQEVILRCVPISNHLYFYWYRQILGQKVEFLVSFYNNEISEKSEIFDDQFSVERPDGSNFTLKIRSTKLEDSAMYFCASSRTSGVSTDTQYFGPGTRLTVL.

The chain joins TRBV6-2 or TRBV6-3 to TRBJ1-3; tentative D call: TRBD1 (6 bases). CDR1 and CDR2 (germline): MNHEY, SVGEGT. This CDR3 is 18 amino acids long. V was pared by 7 bases and J by 2 bases, with 24 bases between. The DNA for the CDR3 is TGTGCCAGCAAAAGCGGACAGTTTGGATTAGTGGCTGGAAACACCATATATTTT. Encoded protein: CASKSGQFGLVAGNTIYF.

This clonotype was detected many times. The genes are TRBV2 and TRBJ2-2, with 10 bases lining up with TRBD2. This CDR3 contains 15 residues. Germline lookup yields CDR1 SNHLY and CDR2 FYNNEI. The junction had 3 bases not matched to a gene; V was cut back by 6 bases and J by 2 bases. The chain's CDR3 is CASRRTSGNTGELFF. CDR3 DNA: TGTGCCAGCAGGCGGACTAGCGGAAACACCGGGGAGCTGTTTTTT.

Many counts were recorded for this clonotype. The chain joins TRBV2 to TRBJ1-2; no clear D gene. Germline V gene sequence: CDR1 SNHLY, CDR2 FYNNEI. The CDR3 is 14 amino acids. The V end was cut by 6 bases, the J end by 7 bases, with 18 bases between. The CDR3 DNA sequence: TGTGCCAGCAGGACCCAAAAGGTTGTTACTGGCTACACCTTC. Residues: CASRTQKVVTGYTF.

This clonotype came up many times. The V gene is TRBV20-1, the J gene TRBJ2-7; 10 bases are a match to TRBD2. The CDR3 is 15 residues long. V shed 1 base, J shed 5 bases, and the junction held 8 bases outside the gene matches. Germline values: CDR1 DFQATT, CDR2 SNEGSKA (reference sequence). In DNA, the CDR3 is TGCAGTGCTAGAGTTCCAGCGGGAGGGCCGGACGAGCAGTACTTC. Encoded protein: CSARVPAGGPDEQYF.

The V gene is TRBV28, the J gene TRBJ2-1; D is uncertain. The CDR3 has 13 amino acids. V was shortened by 3 bases and J by 7 bases, with 10 bases between the two germline ends. Germline loops: CDR1 MDHEN, CDR2 SYDVKM. Here the CDR3 DNA reads TGTGCCAGCAGTTTGACCGGTAGGAATGAGCAGTTCTTC. This gives the protein CASSLTGRNEQFF.

This clonotype occurred many times. J is TRBJ1-6 and V is TRBV2, with no clear D. The germline CDR1 and CDR2 sequences are SNHLY and FYNNEI. The CDR3 runs to 11 residues. V lost 6 bases, J lost 8 bases, and 5 bases lay in between. CDR3 region: CASSDYSPLHF. The CDR3 DNA reads as TGTGCCAGCAGCGATTATTCACCCCTCCACTTT.

V and J are TRBV4-1 and TRBJ2-5; D gene unclear. Germline assignment: CDR1 MGHRA and CDR2 YSYEKL. This CDR3 has 16 residues. The V end was cut by 0 bases, the J end by 4 bases, with 15 bases between. CDR3 in amino acids: CASSQDRDLSLETQYF. CDR3 bases: TGCGCCAGCAGCCAAGATCGAGACCTATCTCTAGAGACCCAGTACTTC.

This clonotype was detected ten times or more. The J gene is TRBJ2-1, the V gene TRBV10-3; TRBD2 matches 9 bases. The J segment lost 8 bases and the V segment lost 0 bases, leaving 5 bases of the junction unmatched. The CDR3 contains 15 residues. Germline values: CDR1 ENHRY, CDR2 SYGVKD. CDR3 loop: CAISESSGSVDEQFF. The CDR3 nucleotides read TGTGCCATCAGTGAGTCTAGCGGGAGTGTCGATGAGCAGTTCTTC.

Note on this clonotype: The CDR3 carries no conserved terminal phenylalanine or tryptophan, so it likely arises from a read error. The chain joins TRBV5-4 to TRBJ2-2, with a weak D call TRBD2 (5 bases). Trimming left V 1 base short and J 6 bases short, with 7 bases between. From germline, CDR1 is SGHNT and CDR2 YYREEE (reference sequence). There are 13 residues in the CDR3. The CDR3 sequence: CASSLRGSGELFV. As DNA, the CDR3 is TGTGCCAGCAGCTTGCGGGGTTCCGGGGAGCTGTTTGTT.

This clonotype has a count of ten or more. V usage is TRBV7-2 and J usage is TRBJ2-3; 9 bases are a match to TRBD2. From germline, CDR1 is SGHTA and CDR2 FQGNSA. The J segment lost 1 base and the V segment lost 6 bases, leaving 8 bases of the junction unmatched. The CDR3 totals 16 residues. The CDR3 nucleotides are TGTGCCAGCAGTAGAGCTAGCGGGACGGGCACAGATACGCAGTATTTT. This codes for CASSRASGTGTDTQYF.

This clonotype was observed at least ten times. The V call is TRBV9, the J call TRBJ2-3, with D tentatively TRBD1 (5 bases). The CDR3 sequence is 15 residues long. Trimming shortened V by 1 base and J by 3 bases, and 12 bases separated the two germline ends. Germline CDR1 is SGDLS and CDR2 is YYNGEE. CDR3 sequence (DNA): TGTGCCAGCAGCGTATCAGGGTTGTGGACAGATACGCAGTATTTT. Protein product: CASSVSGLWTDTQYF.